This entry lists 28 T cell receptor beta chains sequenced from one sample in a study of CD8 T cells in Susac syndrome. With random hexamers, roughly 0.45 to 1 ug RNA was reverse transcribed. Each CDR3 protein gets one entry after TCRdb re-called the immunoSEQ multiplex PCR reads with MiXCR. The sample includes about 400,000 distinct CDR3 sequences, around 83% seen only once; the top ten take approximately 0.12%. Sequencing was performed on CD8+ T cells from PBMCs. The receptor set was obtained from a human donor with multiple sclerosis.

The rearrangement links TRBV4-1 to TRBJ1-5, with 8 bases identical to TRBD1. Germline V gene sequence: CDR1 MGHRA, CDR2 YSYEKL. Trimming cost V 4 bases and J 7 bases; bases outside gene matches: 9. The CDR3 length is 15 residues. DNA of the CDR3: TGCGCCAGCAGCCGTTCCGGGACAGGTGACCAGCCCCAGCATTTT. Translated, it gives CASSRSGTGDQPQHF.

DNA for the CDR3: TGTGCCAGCGGCTCCTGGGGGGAATACAATGAGCAGTTCTTC. This codes for CASGSWGEYNEQFF. V usage is TRBV6-2 or TRBV6-3 and J usage is TRBJ2-1, with D possibly being TRBD2 (6 bases). The CDR3 sequence is 14 residues long. Trimming left V 8 bases short and J 4 bases short, with 15 bases between. Germline V gene data show CDR1 as MNHEY and CDR2 as SVGEGT.

The chain employs TRBV6-1 and TRBJ2-1; D is ambiguous. CDR3 length: 14 amino acids. V lost 2 bases to trimming and J lost 3 bases, with 8 bases between them. The germline gives CDR1 MNHNS, CDR2 SASEGT. The CDR3 loop is CASSEITSYNEQFF. The CDR3, as DNA: TGTGCCAGCAGTGAAATCACGAGCTACAATGAGCAGTTCTTC.

The chain is built from TRBV4-1 and TRBJ2-6, with a tentative D call TRBD1 (5 bases). The CDR3 loop spans 14 amino acids. Germline V CDR1 and CDR2: MGHRA, YSYEKL. The V and J ends lost 5 bases and 4 bases respectively, with 9 bases between them. CDR3 coding DNA: TGCGCCAGCAGCTCCTGGACAGGGGCCAACGTCCTGACTTTC. Protein: CASSSWTGANVLTF.

This chain's CDR3 is CASSLSEGIKLFF. Written as DNA, the CDR3 is TGTGCCAGCAGCCTTTCCGAGGGGATTAAACTGTTTTTT. This chain uses TRBV3-1 with TRBJ1-4; TRBD1 might be the D (5 bases). The germline V and J ends were trimmed by 4 bases and 11 bases, with 14 bases remaining between them. The CDR3 contains 13 residues. CDR1 and CDR2 (germline): LGHDT, YNNKEL (reference sequence).

The genes are TRBV6-5 and TRBJ1-2; D is ambiguous. There are 13 residues in the CDR3. Germline CDR1 is MNHEY and CDR2 is SVGAGI. Trimming removed 8 bases at V and 4 bases at J, with 14 bases between. The CDR3 loop is CASVKGGSYGYTF. The CDR3 DNA reads as TGTGCCAGCGTCAAGGGAGGCAGCTATGGCTACACCTTC.

This rearrangement joins TRBV5-4 to TRBJ1-1, with a weak D call TRBD1 (6 bases). The germline CDR1 and CDR2 sequences are SGHNT and YYREEE (reference sequence). This CDR3 has 16 amino acids. V was clipped by 0 bases and J by 7 bases, with 19 bases between them. CDR3 sequence: CASSLDGSLGANEAFF. CDR3 bases: TGTGCCAGCAGCTTGGATGGGAGCCTGGGGGCAAATGAAGCTTTCTTT.

The chain combines TRBV9 with TRBJ1-1; a possible D gene is TRBD1 (5 bases). The germline V and J ends were trimmed by 0 bases and 6 bases, with 15 bases remaining between them. CDR3 length equals 15 residues. Germline V CDR1 and CDR2: SGDLS, YYNGEE. The CDR3 here is CASSVVDQQGAEAFF. The CDR3 DNA reads TGTGCCAGCAGCGTAGTGGACCAGCAAGGGGCTGAAGCTTTCTTT.

The count of this clonotype is one. The chain combines TRBV10-2 with TRBJ2-3; 9 bases match TRBD2. Germline V lookup: CDR1 WSHSY, CDR2 SAAADI. This CDR3 comprises 19 residues. Trimming removed 6 bases from V and 1 base from J; junction bases left unmatched: 17. CDR3 coding DNA: TGCGCCAGCAGCCCAAAAATCCCGCGGGAGGGCCACCGCACAGATACGCAGTATTTT. Translating gives CASSPKIPREGHRTDTQYF.

This sequence joins TRBV3-1 and TRBJ2-3; 8 bases agree with TRBD2. V shed 0 bases and J 6 bases; nucleotides not matched to a gene: 8. The CDR3 is 16 residues long. Germline values: CDR1 LGHDT, CDR2 YNNKEL (reference sequence). The CDR3 region has the DNA TGTGCCAGCAGCCAAGAAGCCCACGGGGGGGCGGATACGCAGTATTTT. Protein sequence: CASSQEAHGGADTQYF.

The V call is TRBV5-1, the J call TRBJ2-5, with a tentative D call TRBD2 (5 bases). The CDR3 contains 15 residues. Trimming cost V 1 base and J 5 bases, with 15 bases left between them. In germline, CDR1 is SGHRS, CDR2 YFSETQ. DNA of the CDR3: TGCGCCAGCAGCTTGATCGGGGATGGTTCGGAGACCCAGTACTTC. Translation gives CASSLIGDGSETQYF.

The chain links TRBV27 to TRBJ1-6; possible D gene TRBD1, 6 bases. The CDR3 is 16 amino acids. V lost 0 bases and J lost 7, with 13 bases in between. Germline V gives CDR1 MNHEY, CDR2 SMNVEV (reference sequence). This CDR3 reads CASSLSGQGRNSPLHF. The CDR3, as DNA: TGTGCCAGCAGTTTATCGGGGCAGGGGAGAAATTCACCCCTCCACTTT.

In regard to this clonotype: Germline and junction disagree at one end, which may indicate a read error. The chain uses TRBV6-5 and TRBJ2-2; D is ambiguous. Per the germline V gene, CDR1 is MNHEY and CDR2 is SVGAGI. This CDR3 comprises 14 residues. The DNA of the CDR3 is TGTGCCAGCATTTACTCGGTGGACACCGGGGAGCTGTTTTTT. Its translation: CASIYSVDTGELFF.

This clonotype came up a few times. This rearrangement joins TRBV6-1 to TRBJ1-1, with 8 bases aligning to TRBD1. The CDR3 runs to 13 residues. V gave up 5 bases and J gave up 11 bases; unmatched junction bases: 10. CDR1 is MNHNS, CDR2 SASEGT, per germline. CDR3 loop: CASSFAEDREAFF. CDR3 coding DNA: TGTGCCAGCAGTTTCGCCGAGGACAGGGAGGCTTTCTTT.

This clonotype was recorded at least ten times. The rearrangement uses TRBV27 and TRBJ2-1; no clear D. The CDR3 covers 11 residues. The germline V gene encodes CDR1 MNHEY and CDR2 SMNVEV (reference sequence). V lost 6 bases, J lost 3 bases, and 3 bases lay in between. The CDR3 here is CASSLYNEQFF. Written as DNA, the CDR3 is TGTGCCAGCAGCCTCTACAATGAGCAGTTCTTC.

This chain connects TRBV6-1 to TRBJ2-3; 7 nucleotides line up with TRBD1. The CDR3 totals 16 residues. CDR1 MNHNS and CDR2 SASEGT come from the germline V gene. The V segment lost 6 bases and the J segment 6 bases; nucleotides outside the gene matches: 15. CDR3 DNA sequence: TGTGCCAGCAGCCGGACGACAGGGCCATTGGGGGATACGCAGTATTTT. Amino acids: CASSRTTGPLGDTQYF.

The DNA of the CDR3 is TGTGCCAGCAGCTTAAACCCCGGACTAGCGATCAATGAGCAGTTCTTC. Protein: CASSLNPGLAINEQFF. This chain uses TRBV11-1 with TRBJ2-1; 9 positions agree with TRBD2. Trimming at V came to 2 bases and at J to 6 bases, leaving 8 bases not matched to a gene. The CDR3 totals 16 residues. Germline V gene lookup returns CDR1 SGHAT and CDR2 FQDESV (reference sequence).

The chain recombines TRBV20-1 with TRBJ1-1, with D possibly matching TRBD1 (6 bases). This CDR3 is built from 13 residues. Germline CDR1 and CDR2: DFQATT and SNEGSKA (reference sequence). V lost 5 bases to trimming and J lost 7 bases, with 17 bases between them. The DNA of the CDR3 is TGCAGTGCTCGACGCTCGGGGGCCGTTGAAGCTTTCTTT. Protein sequence: CSARRSGAVEAFF.

The chain joins TRBV9 to TRBJ1-1; D is uncertain. The V and J ends lost 3 bases and 1 base respectively, with 13 bases between them. Per the germline V gene, CDR1 is SGDLS and CDR2 is YYNGEE. This CDR3 is 15 amino acids long. CDR3 DNA: TGTGCCAGCAGCGCAAAGGGTGCTCCGAACACTGAAGCTTTCTTT. Its translation is CASSAKGAPNTEAFF. Supplemented by reference TRBV9 and TRBJ1-1, the full variable domain reads DSGVTQTPKHLITATGQRVTLRCSPRSGDLSVYWYQQSLDQGLQFLIQYYNGEERAKGNILERFSAQQFPDLHSELNLSSLELGDSALYFCASSAKGAPNTEAFFGQGTRLTVV.

The J gene is TRBJ2-1, the V gene TRBV2; the D call may be TRBD1 or TRBD2 (6 bases each). V was cut by 7 bases and J by 0 bases, with 10 bases left in between. This CDR3 has 14 amino acids. From germline, CDR1 is SNHLY and CDR2 FYNNEI. The CDR3 nucleotides read TGTGCCAGCATACAGGGACTCTCCTACAATGAGCAGTTCTTC. The encoded protein is CASIQGLSYNEQFF.

This chain connects TRBV19 to TRBJ1-1; unclear D gene. The CDR3 length is 17 residues. V shed 3 bases and J shed 1 base, with 18 bases lying between them. Germline loops: CDR1 LNHDA, CDR2 SQIVND (reference sequence). CDR3 protein: CASSILLGRARNTEAFF. In DNA, the CDR3 is TGTGCCAGTAGTATCCTACTAGGAAGGGCGAGGAACACTGAAGCTTTCTTT.

CDR3 protein: CAISDTGSSYNEQFF. For the CDR3, the DNA is TGTGCCATCAGTGATACGGGGAGCTCCTACAATGAGCAGTTCTTC. The V gene is TRBV10-3, the J gene TRBJ2-1; D is perhaps TRBD2 (5 bases). Germline lookup yields CDR1 ENHRY and CDR2 SYGVKD. V was clipped by 3 bases and J by 0 bases, with 9 bases between them. The CDR3 contains 15 residues.

The V gene is TRBV18, the J gene TRBJ2-7; TRBD2 is a possible D gene (5 bases). The germline CDR1 and CDR2 sequences are KGHSH and LQKENI. Deletions cut 3 bases from V and 0 bases from J, with 12 bases between. There are 15 residues in the CDR3. The CDR3 loop reads CASSPEGVDSYEQYF. DNA for the CDR3: TGTGCCAGCTCACCCGAGGGTGTGGACTCCTACGAGCAGTACTTC.

The count of this clonotype is one. The chain has TRBV19 and TRBJ1-5; no clear D. V was cut by 5 bases and J by 0 bases, with 14 bases left in between. Germline CDR1 and CDR2: LNHDA and SQIVND (reference sequence). The CDR3 has 16 amino acids. This CDR3 is CASSRLLDLSNQPQHF. The CDR3 DNA reads as TGTGCCAGTAGTCGCTTATTGGACCTTAGCAATCAGCCCCAGCATTTT.

This clonotype was counted once. The CDR3 loop reads CASSRDRYMNTEAFF. The DNA of the CDR3 is TGTGCCAGCAGTCGGGACAGATACATGAACACTGAAGCTTTCTTT. The chain uses TRBV12-3 or TRBV12-4 and TRBJ1-1, with 7 bases aligning to TRBD1. CDR3 size: 15 residues. The trim removed 5 bases at V and 0 bases at J, leaving 6 bases unmatched.

The rearrangement uses TRBV5-6 and TRBJ1-1; D remains ambiguous. The CDR3 spans 18 residues. V lost 6 bases to trimming and J lost 4 bases, with 28 bases between them. CDR1 is SGHDT and CDR2 is YYEEEE in the germline V gene. Here the CDR3 reads CASIENGLNEPLGTEAFF. CDR3 sequence (DNA): TGTGCCAGCATCGAAAATGGGCTAAACGAGCCCCTGGGCACTGAAGCTTTCTTT.

CDR3 DNA: TGCGCCAGCAGCCAAGAGCCCCCGGGGGATGAGCAGTTCTTC. This sequence encodes CASSQEPPGDEQFF. The rearrangement uses TRBV4-1 and TRBJ2-1, with D possibly being TRBD2 (6 bases). With 0 bases removed from V and 8 bases from J, the gap between germline ends came to 11 bases. Looked up from germline, CDR1 is MGHRA and CDR2 is YSYEKL. The CDR3 loop spans 14 amino acids.

The chain has TRBV29-1 and TRBJ2-1; D is ambiguous. This CDR3 spans 13 amino acids. Trimming pared 5 bases from V and 3 bases from J, leaving 11 bases between. Per germline, CDR1 SQVTM and CDR2 ANQGSEA. The CDR3 DNA follows: TGCAGCGTTTGGACCTCCCTCTACAATGAGCAGTTCTTC. Its protein is CSVWTSLYNEQFF.